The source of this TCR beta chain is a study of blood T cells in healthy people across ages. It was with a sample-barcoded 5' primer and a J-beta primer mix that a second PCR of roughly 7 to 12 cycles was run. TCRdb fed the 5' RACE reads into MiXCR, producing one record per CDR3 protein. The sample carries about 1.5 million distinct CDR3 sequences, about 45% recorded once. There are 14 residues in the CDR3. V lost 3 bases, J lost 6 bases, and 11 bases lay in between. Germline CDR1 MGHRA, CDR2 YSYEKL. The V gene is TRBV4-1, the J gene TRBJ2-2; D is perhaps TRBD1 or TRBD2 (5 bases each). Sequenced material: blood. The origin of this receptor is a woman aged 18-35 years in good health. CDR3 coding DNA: TGCGCCAGCAGCCACCCCGGGACCTCCGGGGAGCTGTTTTTT. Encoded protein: CASSHPGTSGELFF.